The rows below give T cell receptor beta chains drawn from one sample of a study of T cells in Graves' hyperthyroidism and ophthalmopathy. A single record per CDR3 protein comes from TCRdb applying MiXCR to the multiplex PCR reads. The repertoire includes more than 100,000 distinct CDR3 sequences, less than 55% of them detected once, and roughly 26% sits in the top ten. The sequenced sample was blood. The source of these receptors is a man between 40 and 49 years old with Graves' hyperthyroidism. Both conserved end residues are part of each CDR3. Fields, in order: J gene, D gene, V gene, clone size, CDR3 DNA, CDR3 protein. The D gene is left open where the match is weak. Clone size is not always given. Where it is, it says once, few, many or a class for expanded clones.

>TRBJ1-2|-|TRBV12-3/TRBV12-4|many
TGTGCCAGCAGAGAAACCGGGACTTACTATGGCTACACCTTC
CASRETGTYYGYTF
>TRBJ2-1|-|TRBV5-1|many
TGCGCCAGCAGCTTGGTAGGGGGCAATGAGCAGTTCTTC
CASSLVGGNEQFF
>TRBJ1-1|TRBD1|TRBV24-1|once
TGTGCCACCAGTGCCAGGGGGCATAGTGAAGCTTTCTTT
CATSARGHSEAFF
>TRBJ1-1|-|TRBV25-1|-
TGTGCCAGCAGCGCGGCCCGGAGGAGCACTGAAGCTTTCTTT
CASSAARRSTEAFF
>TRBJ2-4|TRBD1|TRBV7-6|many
TGTGCCAGCAGCTTAGGAGAGGGACAGGGATATTTAGCCAAAAACATTCAGTACTTC
CASSLGEGQGYLAKNIQYF
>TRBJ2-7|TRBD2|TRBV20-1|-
TGCAGTGCTAGGGGGGTTAGCGGGTGGAACGAGCAGTACTTC
CSARGVSGWNEQYF
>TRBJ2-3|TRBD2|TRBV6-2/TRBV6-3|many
TGTGCCAGCAGTTCCGCGGTGGGGAGGGGAGATACGCAGTATTTT
CASSSAVGRGDTQYF
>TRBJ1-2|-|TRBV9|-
TGTGCCAGCAGCGCCCTGGCAGGGTCCCATGGCTACACCTTC
CASSALAGSHGYTF
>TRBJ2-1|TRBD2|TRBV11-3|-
TGTGCCAGCAGCCTAGCGGGTGCGGACAATGAGCAGTTCTTC
CASSLAGADNEQFF
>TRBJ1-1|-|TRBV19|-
TGTGCCAGTACCCAGGGTGACATGAACGCTGAAGCTTTCTTC
CASTQGDMNAEAFF
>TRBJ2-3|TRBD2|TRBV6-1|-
TGTGCCAGCAGTGCTACTCCGGGGGGGCCAAAAGATACGCAGTATTTT
CASSATPGGPKDTQYF
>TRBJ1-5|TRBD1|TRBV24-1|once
TGTGCCACCAGTAGTCGACAGGGGAATCAGCCCCAGCATTTT
CATSSRQGNQPQHF
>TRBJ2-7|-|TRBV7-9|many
TGTGCCAGCAGCCCTAGAAGCACGTGGGGCGAGCAGTACTTC
CASSPRSTWGEQYF
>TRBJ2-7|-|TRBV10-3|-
TGTGCCATCTGGGGGGGGGGCCTCACCGACAGCTACGAGCAGTACTTC
CAIWGGGLTDSYEQYF
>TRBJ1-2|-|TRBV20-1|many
TGCAGTGCTAGAGGGACTCCGGACTATGGCTACACCTTC
CSARGTPDYGYTF
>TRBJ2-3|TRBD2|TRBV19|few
TGTGCTAGAAACCCCGGACTAGCGGGAGGAGATACGCAGTATTTT
CARNPGLAGGDTQYF
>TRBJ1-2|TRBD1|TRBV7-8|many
TGTGCCAGCAGGAAAGGGGGGACAGGGGAGTACTATGGCTACACCTTC
CASRKGGTGEYYGYTF
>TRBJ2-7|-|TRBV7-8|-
TGTGCCAGCAGCTTAGCGGTACGCGACTATGGTTACGAGCAGTACTTC
CASSLAVRDYGYEQYF
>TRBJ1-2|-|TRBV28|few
TGTGCCAGCAGCCTAACGGCAGCAGTCCCCCTCGCTGGCTACACCTTC
CASSLTAAVPLAGYTF
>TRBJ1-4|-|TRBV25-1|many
TGTGCCAGCCGAACCGCAGGGTCTAATGAAAAACTGTTTTTT
CASRTAGSNEKLFF
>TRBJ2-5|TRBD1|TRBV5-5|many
TGTGCCAGCAGCTTGGCATCAGCAGGGGGCCGGGAGACCCAGTACTTC
CASSLASAGGRETQYF
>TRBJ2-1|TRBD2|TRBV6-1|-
TGTCCACAAGGCCTAGCGGGGGGCCAGAGCTCCTACAATGAGCAGTTCTTC
CPQGLAGGQSSYNEQFF
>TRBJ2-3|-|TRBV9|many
TGTGCCAGCAGCGTAGAAGGGATAGATACGCAGTATTTT
CASSVEGIDTQYF
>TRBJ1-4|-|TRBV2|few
TGTGCCAGCAGAAACCGGGACCCGAGAGGAAAACTGTTTTTT
CASRNRDPRGKLFF
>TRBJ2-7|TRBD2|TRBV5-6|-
TGTGCCAGCAGCCGAGTCGGTGCGGGGGGGACCCCCTACGAGCAGTACTTC
CASSRVGAGGTPYEQYF
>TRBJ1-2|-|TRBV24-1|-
TGTGCCACCAGTGATTTATCGGCTGGCTACACCTTC
CATSDLSAGYTF
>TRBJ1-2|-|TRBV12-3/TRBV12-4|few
TGTGCCAGCACCCAAACGACAGGAAACCGGGCCTATGGCTACACCTTC
CASTQTTGNRAYGYTF
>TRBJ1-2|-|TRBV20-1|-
TGCAGTGCTAGTACGGGGACCTATGGCTACACCTTC
CSASTGTYGYTF
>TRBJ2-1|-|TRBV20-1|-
TGCAGTGCTAGAGAAACTAGAGGGATCAATGAGCAGTTCTTC
CSARETRGINEQFF
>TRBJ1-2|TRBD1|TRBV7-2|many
TGTGCCAGCAGCTCCCGACAGGGCAGGCATGGCTACACCTTC
CASSSRQGRHGYTF
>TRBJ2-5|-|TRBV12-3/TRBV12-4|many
TGTGCCAGCAGTTTAGCGGGTGGGGCGGTCGTACAAGAGACCCAGTACTTC
CASSLAGGAVVQETQYF
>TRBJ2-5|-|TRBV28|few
TGTGCCAGCAGTACATCAGGGGAGACCCGGTACTTC
CASSTSGETRYF
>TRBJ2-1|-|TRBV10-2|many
TGCGCCAGTTTGACGGGTAATGAGCAGTTCTTC
CASLTGNEQFF
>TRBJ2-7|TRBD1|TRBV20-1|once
TGCAGTGCGTCGATTCCGGGACAGGAGTACGAGCAGTACTTC
CSASIPGQEYEQYF
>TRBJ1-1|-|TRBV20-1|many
TGCAGTGCTAGAGAGGGGAACACTGAAGCTTTCTTT
CSAREGNTEAFF
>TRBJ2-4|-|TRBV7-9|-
TGTGCCAGCAGCTACCGGGACATGGGGGGCATTCAGTACTTC
CASSYRDMGGIQYF
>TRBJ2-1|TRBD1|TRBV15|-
TGTGCCACCAGCAGAGCGACAGGGGTGAATGAGCAGTTCTTC
CATSRATGVNEQFF
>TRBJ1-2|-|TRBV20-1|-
TGCAGTGCCTCCGGGACTAGCGGCTACACCTTC
CSASGTSGYTF
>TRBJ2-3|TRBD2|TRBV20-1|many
TGCAGTGCTAGGCCCCCTGTCCTTAAGACTAGCGGGACTAGCACAGATACGCAGTATTTT
CSARPPVLKTSGTSTDTQYF
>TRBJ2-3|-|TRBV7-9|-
TGTGCCAGCAGCCGAGATCGAGGACAGACAGATACGCAGTATTTT
CASSRDRGQTDTQYF
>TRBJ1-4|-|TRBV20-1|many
TGCAGTGCTAGAGATCTGAAGGGGCCGAACGAAAAACTGTTTTTT
CSARDLKGPNEKLFF
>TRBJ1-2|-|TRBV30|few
TGTGCCTGGAGTGTAGGGAGGGGCTATGGCTACACCTTC
CAWSVGRGYGYTF
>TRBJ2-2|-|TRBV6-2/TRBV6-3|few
TGTGCCAGCAGTTACAGGGCGAACACCGGGGAGCTGTTTTTT
CASSYRANTGELFF
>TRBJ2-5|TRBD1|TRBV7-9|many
TGTGCCAGCAGCTCGGGACAGGGGGCGCGGGAGACCCAGTACTTC
CASSSGQGARETQYF
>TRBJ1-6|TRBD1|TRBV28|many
TGTGCCAGCAGCCAGACAGGGGAGGCTTCACCCCTCCACTTT
CASSQTGEASPLHF